This T cell receptor beta chain was captured in a study of cytomegalovirus exposure and HLA in healthy donors. Overall study results and limits: An analysis done earlier found most TCR beta V segments productive about 90% or about 30% of the time. Most observed TCR sequences were rare, whereas some public TCRs were detected in many donors. As a later analysis revealed, most CMV-associated TCR beta chains appeared HLA-restricted.

The PCR made use of 60 Vbeta and 13 Jbeta primers. Profiled with immunoSEQ multiplex PCR; TCRdb holds only in-frame clones, not every one. The sample has some 120,000 clones; 65% to 75% are singletons. The CDR3 length is 17 residues. J lost 5 bases, V lost 3 bases, and 8 bases had no gene match. Looked up from germline, CDR1 is SNHLY and CDR2 is FYNNEI. Notes on this clone: The antigen is undetermined.

This clonotype originated in a man aged 40-50 years in good health and CMV-seropositive. The sample consisted of PBMCs. V and J are TRBV2 and TRBJ2-1, with 12 bases aligning to TRBD2. CDR3 coding DNA: TGTGCCAGCAGTGATGGGCTAGCGGGGGGGCGGGACAATGAGCAGTTCTTC. Protein: CASSDGLAGGRDNEQFF. Based on the CDR3 plus reference TRBV2 and TRBJ2-1, the full variable domain is EPEVTQTPSHQVTQMGQEVILRCVPISNHLYFYWYRQILGQKVEFLVSFYNNEISEKSEIFDDQFSVERPDGSNFTLKIRSTKLEDSAMYFCASSDGLAGGRDNEQFFGPGTRLTVL.